A selection of T cell receptor beta chains follows, all from one sample in a study of blood T cell repertoires in COVID-19. Sequencing used immunoSEQ multiplex PCR; TCRdb keeps in-frame clones, though not all of them. This table has 70,000 to 90,000 clones, over 75% appearing once. The sequencing input was peripheral blood. These receptors were taken from a man in his 60s with acute or convalescent COVID-19. Both conserved end residues are part of each CDR3. D genes are given only for firm matches. Size is omitted from some rows. Given values are once, few, many or a class for expanded clones.

j_call v_call d_call clone_size cdr3_nt cdr3_aa
TRBJ1-1 TRBV25-1 NA few TGTGCCAGCAGTGAACTACCCCGGGGGACTGAAGCTTTCTTT CASSELPRGTEAFF
TRBJ1-1 TRBV7-9 NA NA TGTGCCGGACGTTCAACAGGGAACACTGAAGCTTTCTTT CAGRSTGNTEAFF
TRBJ2-1 TRBV4-1 TRBD2 NA TGCGCCAGCAGCCAAGCGGGACTAGACTACAATGAGCAGTTCTTC CASSQAGLDYNEQFF
TRBJ2-2 TRBV6-5 NA once TGTGCCAGCAATAAGGGGGGGGTCACCGGGGAGCTGTTTTTT CASNKGGVTGELFF
TRBJ2-3 TRBV9 NA few TGTGCCAGCAGCATCGGACTGGCCGCAGATACGCAGTATTTT CASSIGLAADTQYF
TRBJ2-7 TRBV30 TRBD2 NA TGTGCCTGGAGTAGCGGGGGCTACGAGCAGTACTTC CAWSSGGYEQYF
TRBJ2-2 TRBV3-1/TRBV3-2 TRBD2 NA TGTGCCAGCAGCCAAGAGACTAGCGGCATCTACACCGGGGAGCTGTTTTTT CASSQETSGIYTGELFF
TRBJ1-1 TRBV5-1 NA NA TGCGCCAGCAGCCCGGAAGGGGCCGGTAAAGCTTTCTTT CASSPEGAGKAFF
TRBJ2-3 TRBV9 NA NA TGTGCCAGCAGCCCTATTGACATTTCTAGCACAGATACGCAGTATTTT CASSPIDISSTDTQYF
TRBJ2-2 TRBV12-3/TRBV12-4 NA NA TGTGCCAGCTCCGGTGCCGGGGAGCTGTTTTTT CASSGAGELFF
TRBJ1-4 TRBV30 TRBD1 NA TGTGCCTGGAGTTTAACAGGGACAGGTGAAAAACTGTTTTTT CAWSLTGTGEKLFF
TRBJ2-7 TRBV5-1 TRBD1 NA TGCGCCAGCAGCTTAGAAGCCGGACAGGGGGTCGAGCAGTACTTC CASSLEAGQGVEQYF
TRBJ2-3 TRBV11-1 NA NA TGTGCCAGCAGCCCCAGGGTTGACGGCACAGATACGCAGTATTTT CASSPRVDGTDTQYF